The entry below describes one T cell receptor beta chain. The same CDR3 also results from other DNA sequences found in this sample. This sample is drawn from a study of blood T cell repertoires in COVID-19. Study-wide context: Spain, Italy and the United States supplied samples that represented acute and convalescent COVID-19.

The CDR3 is 15 residues long. V was cut by 5 bases and J by 2 bases, with 15 bases left in between. The V gene's germline CDR1 is LGHNA and CDR2 YNFKEQ. Participants came from fewer than 25 US areas, aged about 18 to 95 years. Exposed volunteers were people who met a COVID-19 case within 2 weeks before study entry. In the study's own analysis: Amplification of reference gene primers provided the estimated nucleated cell counts. Sequencing used immunoSEQ multiplex PCR; TCRdb keeps in-frame clones, though not all of them. Clone size and V and J calls were adopted from that table, with D and trimming inferred from the DNA. In the table there are about 300,000 clones, approximately 81% of which are singletons.

The rearrangement joins TRBV4-2 to TRBJ1-2; unclear D gene. The material sequenced was PBMCs or T cells enriched from blood (not recorded which). The source of this sequence is a woman aged 25 to 39 who had been exposed to COVID-19. CDR3 sequence (DNA): TGTGCCAGCAGCTCCTATCGACAAACCAACTATGGCTACACCTTC. Translation gives CASSSYRQTNYGYTF.